The clone carrying this T cell receptor (beta chain) has more than one count but fewer than ten. The CDR3 totals 14 residues. The germline gives CDR1 SGHRS, CDR2 YFSETQ. The sample belongs to a study of cytomegalovirus exposure and HLA in healthy donors. Study-wide background: In terms of ancestry, the Caucasian-associated cluster contained 80% to 90% of the approximately 400 genotyped donors.

The study ran its PCR with 60 Vbeta and 13 Jbeta primers. The assay was immunoSEQ multiplex PCR, and TCRdb's table has in-frame clones only and misses some. Here the sample spans some 170,000 clones, about 75% being singletons. V is TRBV5-1 and J is TRBJ2-3, with TRBD2 as a possible D gene (6 bases). The sequence was obtained from a man aged 40-49 years in good health and CMV-seropositive. The sequenced material came from PBMCs. The chain's CDR3 is CASGGRGTTDTQYF. CDR3 DNA: TGCGCGAGCGGAGGGCGAGGGACCACAGATACGCAGTATTTT.